The sequence of this T cell receptor beta chain was determined in a study of cytomegalovirus exposure and HLA in healthy donors. Study-level information: Most genotyped donors, 75% to 85% of more than 300, had Caucasian-associated genetic ancestry. Study results and limitations: Rates of TCR association differed by HLA locus in a later analysis, with DRB1 highest and HLA-C lowest. A prior analysis recorded that most TCR beta V segments were productive about 90% or about 30% of the time. Some segments of the V type, notably TRBV6-2 and TRBV6-3, were excluded as indistinguishable.

Germline V CDR1 and CDR2: SGHVS, FNYEAQ. The CDR3 is 15 amino acids. V was clipped by 5 bases and J by 1 base; unmatched bases: 7. On this clone itself: Its antigen is still unknown.

PCR primers comprised 60 Vbeta and 13 Jbeta primers. Sequencing was performed with immunoSEQ multiplex PCR; in TCRdb, only in-frame clones are kept and a portion is missing. The table has over 100,000 clones, about 74% seen once; the top ten hold approximately 7%. The specimen sequenced was PBMCs. This TCR derives from a male donor in good health and CMV-seronegative. The chain combines TRBV7-6 with TRBJ2-7, with 8 nucleotides matching TRBD2. This chain's CDR3 is CASSLERGTSYEQYF. In DNA form, the CDR3 reads TGTGCCAGCAGCCTGGAGCGGGGGACATCCTACGAGCAGTACTTC. The whole variable domain, remainder taken from reference TRBV7-6 and TRBJ2-7, is GAGVSQSPRYKVTKRGQDVALRCDPISGHVSLYWYRQALGQGPEFLTYFNYEAQQDKSGLPNDRFSAERPEGSISTLTIQRTEQRDSAMYRCASSLERGTSYEQYFGPGTRLTVT.